This T cell receptor beta chain came from a study of beta chain features in type 1 diabetes. This clone has a handful of counts. Its antigen is unknown. Stem cell-like memory, regulatory, central memory and naive CD4+ cells were sorted via CD45RO/CCR7/CD25/CD127/CD95/CD27. Trimming removed 2 bases at V and 7 bases at J, with 5 bases between. The CDR3 is 11 amino acids. Germline V gene lookup returns CDR1 GTSNPN and CDR2 SVGIG (reference sequence). Study-wide results and caveats: The study found that naive, central memory and Treg TCRB repertoires appeared more similar in patients than in healthy donors. For Type 1 diabetes patients, all four CD4+ subsets carried TCRB CDR3s that were moderately but significantly shorter. The question left open here concerned HLA type influencing TCRB rearrangement.

Every isolated RNA sample was fully reverse transcribed, so sequencing captured expressed TCRB transcripts. Some clones are missing from TCRdb's copy, which holds only in-frame ones; the method was immunoSEQ multiplex PCR. The table shows hundreds of thousands of clones, with around 15% occurring only once. The V and J genes are TRBV30 and TRBJ1-4; no definite D call. Material: naive CD4+ T cells from blood. The receptor was isolated from a man between 18 and 29 years old with type 1 diabetes. CDR3 protein: CAWSWSEKLFF. CDR3 bases: TGTGCCTGGAGTTGGAGTGAAAAACTGTTTTTT.